One sample yielded the 5 T cell receptor beta chains listed below, sequenced in a study of T cells in Graves' hyperthyroidism and ophthalmopathy. Amplification of TCR beta CDR3 regions was performed using RNA transcripts as template. First-round RT-PCR targeting the TCR CDR3 was performed with the HTBI primer set. TCRdb processed the multiplex PCR reads anew with MiXCR; each CDR3 protein has one entry. The data hold a few hundred thousand distinct CDR3 sequences, with just under 15% observed a single time. The material sequenced was blood. Source of these receptors: a woman under 40 with Graves' hyperthyroidism.

At least ten counts were recorded for this clonotype. The rearrangement links TRBV20-1 to TRBJ2-3; 15 bases are a match to TRBD2. The CDR3 is 14 residues long. Germline CDR1 is DFQATT and CDR2 is SNEGSKA (reference sequence). The junction had 2 bases not matched to a gene; V was cut back by 5 bases and J by 5 bases. This chain's CDR3 is CSAGLAGGIDTQYF. CDR3 in DNA: TGCAGTGCTGGACTAGCGGGAGGGATAGATACGCAGTATTTT.

This chain uses TRBV18 with TRBJ2-5, with D tentatively TRBD1 (5 bases). Per germline, CDR1 KGHSH and CDR2 LQKENI. Trimming removed 3 bases from V and 2 bases from J, with 10 bases in between. The length of the CDR3 is 14 residues. The CDR3 DNA reads TGTGCCAGCTCACCCAAACAGGTACAAGAGACCCAGTACTTC. This gives the protein CASSPKQVQETQYF.

This clonotype was counted only a few times. Relative to the germline gene, one junction end is altered; a read error may explain this. The chain couples TRBV10-3 to TRBJ2-3, with D possibly TRBD2 on 7 matching bases. CDR1 and CDR2 from the germline V gene are ENHRY and SYGVKD. This CDR3 comprises 15 residues. This CDR3 is CASSWGRGRADTQYF. DNA of the CDR3: TGTGCCAGCAGTTGGGGGCGAGGGAGGGCAGATACGCAGTATTTT.

A few counts support this clonotype. The chain is built from TRBV10-3 and TRBJ2-5, with 13 bases aligning to TRBD2. Germline trimming cut 6 bases from V and 2 bases from J; bases unmatched to any gene: 24. Germline V gene data show CDR1 as ENHRY and CDR2 as SYGVKD. This CDR3 has 22 residues. CDR3 coding DNA: TGTGCCATCAGGGGCAGTCAGGGCAGGGAACTAGCGGGAGGGGGTTGGCAAGAGACCCAGTACTTC. Residues: CAIRGSQGRELAGGGWQETQYF.

For the CDR3, the DNA is TGTGCCAGTAGTATAGGAGGTAACAACCCCTACAATGAGCAGTTCTTC. This translates into CASSIGGNNPYNEQFF. The chain carries TRBV19 and TRBJ2-1; unclear D gene. Germline V gives CDR1 LNHDA, CDR2 SQIVND (reference sequence). The V gene lost 1 base and the J gene lost 2 bases, with 12 bases spanning the gap. The CDR3 is made up of 16 amino acids.